This passage covers 4 T cell receptor beta chains from one sample sequenced in a study of blood T cells in healthy people across ages. Alongside a J-beta primer mix, a sample-barcoded 5' primer served in a second PCR lasting about 6 to 11 cycles. TCRdb ran MiXCR on the 5' RACE reads and lists one entry per CDR3 protein. The sample carries about 670,000 distinct CDR3 sequences, over 40% recorded once. Material for sequencing was blood. Receptor source: a man aged 80 or over in good health.

Concerning this clonotype: A much larger clone lies a single base off, so this may be a read error. The chain has TRBV5-1 and TRBJ2-5; 8 bases line up with TRBD2. Trimming took 4 bases from V and 11 from J; bases not matched to a gene: 16. This CDR3 spans 15 amino acids. Germline assignment: CDR1 SGHRS and CDR2 YFSETQ. CDR3 nucleotide sequence: TGCGCCAGCAGCCATGGGACTAGGGGAAACAATGAGCAGTACTTC. Residues: CASSHGTRGNNEQYF.

This clonotype was counted only a few times. The chain carries TRBV20-1 and TRBJ2-1, with a weak D call TRBD1 (6 bases). Trimming took off 3 bases at V and 7 bases at J, with 19 bases between the two ends. Germline CDR1 reads DFQATT; CDR2 reads SNEGSKA (reference sequence). This CDR3 is built from 15 residues. The chain's CDR3 is CSASYGRGYSNEQFF. CDR3 coding DNA: TGCAGTGCTAGCTATGGCAGGGGATATTCAAATGAGCAGTTCTTC.

In its sample, this clonotype was seen many times. The J gene is TRBJ2-5, the V gene TRBV5-1, with 8 positions matching TRBD2. Germline V gene lookup returns CDR1 SGHRS and CDR2 YFSETQ. This CDR3 comprises 14 residues. V trimming: 10 bases; J trimming: 4 bases; junction bases outside the gene matches: 12. The CDR3 sequence is CASSGGARRETQYF. CDR3 coding DNA: TGCGCCTCCTCCGGGGGGGCGCGAAGAGAGACCCAGTACTTC.

This chain connects TRBV7-2 to TRBJ2-5, with TRBD2 matching over 7 bases. V dropped 0 bases and J dropped 5; count of bases not matched to a gene: 9. The CDR3 is made up of 16 amino acids. CDR1 is SGHTA and CDR2 is FQGNSA in the germline V gene. The CDR3, as DNA: TGTGCCAGCAGCTTAGCGTCGAGCGGGGCGAGGGAGACCCAGTACTTC. Amino acid sequence: CASSLASSGARETQYF. Full variable domain (missing parts from reference TRBV7-2 and TRBJ2-5): GAGVSQSPSNKVTEKGKDVELRCDPISGHTALYWYRQSLGQGLEFLIYFQGNSAPDKSGLPSDRFSAERTGGSVSTLTIQRTQQEDSAVYLCASSLASSGARETQYFGPGTRLLVL.